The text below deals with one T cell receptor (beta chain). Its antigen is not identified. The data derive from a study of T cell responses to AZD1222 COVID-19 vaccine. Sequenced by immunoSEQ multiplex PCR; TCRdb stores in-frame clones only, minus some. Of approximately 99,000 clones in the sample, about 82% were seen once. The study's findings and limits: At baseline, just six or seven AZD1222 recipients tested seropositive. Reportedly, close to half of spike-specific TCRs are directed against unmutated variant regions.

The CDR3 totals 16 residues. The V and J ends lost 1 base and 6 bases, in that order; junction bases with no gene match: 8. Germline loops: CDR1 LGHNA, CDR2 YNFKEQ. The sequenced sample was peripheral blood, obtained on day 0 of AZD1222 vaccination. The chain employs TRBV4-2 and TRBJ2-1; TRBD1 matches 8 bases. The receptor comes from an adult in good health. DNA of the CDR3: TGTGCCAGCAGCCAAGGGGGCTACAGGGGGGTCAATGAGCAGTTCTTC. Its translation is CASSQGGYRGVNEQFF.